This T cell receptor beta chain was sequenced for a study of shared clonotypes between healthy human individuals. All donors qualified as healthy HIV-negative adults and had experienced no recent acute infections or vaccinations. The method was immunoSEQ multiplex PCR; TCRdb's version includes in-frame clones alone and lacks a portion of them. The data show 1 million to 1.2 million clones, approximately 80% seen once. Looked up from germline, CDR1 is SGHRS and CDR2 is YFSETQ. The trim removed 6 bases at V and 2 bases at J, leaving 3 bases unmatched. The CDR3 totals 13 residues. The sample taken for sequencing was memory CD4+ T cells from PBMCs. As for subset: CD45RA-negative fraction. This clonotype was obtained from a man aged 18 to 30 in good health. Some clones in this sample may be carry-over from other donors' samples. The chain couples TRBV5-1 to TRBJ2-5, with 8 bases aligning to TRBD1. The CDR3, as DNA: TGCGCCAGCACCGGACAGGGTCAAGAGACCCAGTACTTC. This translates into CASTGQGQETQYF. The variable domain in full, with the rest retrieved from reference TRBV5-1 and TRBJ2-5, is KAGVTQTPRYLIKTRGQQVTLSCSPISGHRSVSWYQQTPGQGLQFLFEYFSETQRNKGNFPGRFSGRQFSNSRSEMNVSTLELGDSALYLCASTGQGQETQYFGPGTRLLVL.